This is a list of T cell receptor beta chains from one sample in a study of CD8+ T cells in alopecia areata. Clones were read by immunoSEQ multiplex PCR, and TCRdb kept only the in-frame ones, dropping some. This table holds 90,000 to 150,000 clones, about 50% found once. Sample: CD4+ T cells sorted from blood, taken at week 4, from a patient treated with tofacitinib. All receptors come from a human donor with alopecia areata. The CDR3 runs from the conserved cysteine through the conserved F or W. The D gene is left open where the match is weak. Rows may omit the clone size; those that give it use once, few, many or a size class.

v_call: TRBV2
j_call: TRBJ1-2
d_call: NA
clone_size: once
cdr3_nt: TGTGCCAGCAGTGATTTAGGGGGCTACACCTTC
cdr3_aa: CASSDLGGYTF

v_call: TRBV9
j_call: TRBJ1-1
d_call: NA
clone_size: few
cdr3_nt: TGTGCCAGCAGCGTAGATCCGCGATTGGACACTGAAGCTTTCTTT
cdr3_aa: CASSVDPRLDTEAFF

v_call: TRBV29-1
j_call: TRBJ1-1
d_call: NA
clone_size: NA
cdr3_nt: TGCAGCGTTGGGGACAACACTGAAGCTTTCTTT
cdr3_aa: CSVGDNTEAFF

v_call: TRBV14
j_call: TRBJ1-4
d_call: NA
clone_size: few
cdr3_nt: TGTGCCAGCAGCCAACCGCGGGGGCATGAAAAACTGTTTTTT
cdr3_aa: CASSQPRGHEKLFF

v_call: TRBV6-1
j_call: TRBJ1-2
d_call: NA
clone_size: NA
cdr3_nt: TGTGCCAGCAGTGAAGTTTGGACAAGAGCCTATGGCTACACCTTC
cdr3_aa: CASSEVWTRAYGYTF

v_call: TRBV29-1
j_call: TRBJ1-1
d_call: TRBD1
clone_size: NA
cdr3_nt: TGCAGCGTTGGAGACGGACAGGGTTTGGACGCTTTCTTT
cdr3_aa: CSVGDGQGLDAFF

v_call: TRBV30
j_call: TRBJ1-2
d_call: TRBD1
clone_size: few
cdr3_nt: TGTGCCTGGAGTCCCCTGGGACAGCACTTGGGGGCCTATGGCTACACCTTC
cdr3_aa: CAWSPLGQHLGAYGYTF

v_call: TRBV6-1
j_call: TRBJ1-1
d_call: NA
clone_size: few
cdr3_nt: TGTGCCAGCAGTGAAGCCACAGGGAGGACTGAAGCTTTCTTT
cdr3_aa: CASSEATGRTEAFF

v_call: TRBV7-6
j_call: TRBJ2-2
d_call: NA
clone_size: NA
cdr3_nt: TGTGCCAGCAGCTTTGGTGGACCCGGGGAGCTGTTTTTT
cdr3_aa: CASSFGGPGELFF

v_call: TRBV7-9
j_call: TRBJ1-1
d_call: TRBD1
clone_size: few
cdr3_nt: TGTGCCAGCAGCCTGGACAGGGACACTGAAGCTTTCTTT
cdr3_aa: CASSLDRDTEAFF

v_call: TRBV6-5
j_call: TRBJ2-7
d_call: TRBD1
clone_size: NA
cdr3_nt: TGTGCCAGCAGTACTTCTGGGACAGGGAGTAGCGAGCAGTACTTC
cdr3_aa: CASSTSGTGSSEQYF

v_call: TRBV4-1
j_call: TRBJ1-6
d_call: NA
clone_size: few
cdr3_nt: TGCGCCAGCAGCCAAAGTCCTTGGGGGTCACCCCTCCACTTT
cdr3_aa: CASSQSPWGSPLHF

v_call: TRBV29-1
j_call: TRBJ1-2
d_call: NA
clone_size: NA
cdr3_nt: TGCAGCGTCGACTTACAGGGCTATGGCTACACCTTC
cdr3_aa: CSVDLQGYGYTF

v_call: TRBV30
j_call: TRBJ1-5
d_call: NA
clone_size: NA
cdr3_nt: TGTGCCTGGAGTGTAGCGGGCAATCAGCCCCAGCATTTT
cdr3_aa: CAWSVAGNQPQHF

v_call: TRBV19
j_call: TRBJ1-1
d_call: NA
clone_size: NA
cdr3_nt: TGTGCCAGCATGGGGACAAGGGCTGAAGCTTTCTTT
cdr3_aa: CASMGTRAEAFF

v_call: TRBV29-1
j_call: TRBJ1-2
d_call: TRBD1
clone_size: NA
cdr3_nt: TGCAGCGTTGAGCGACAGGGGGATAACTATGGCTACACCTTC
cdr3_aa: CSVERQGDNYGYTF

v_call: TRBV30
j_call: TRBJ2-5
d_call: NA
clone_size: NA
cdr3_nt: TGTGCCTGGAGTTCAGGGGTTCGAGAGACCCAGTACTTC
cdr3_aa: CAWSSGVRETQYF

v_call: TRBV5-1
j_call: TRBJ2-1
d_call: NA
clone_size: few
cdr3_nt: TGCGCCAGCAGCTCTCTTGGAGGAGAGGATGAGCAGTTCTTC
cdr3_aa: CASSSLGGEDEQFF

v_call: TRBV5-6
j_call: TRBJ1-1
d_call: NA
clone_size: NA
cdr3_nt: TGTGCCAGCAGCGTTACCGACAGGCTCGGAAGGGCTGAAGCTTTCTTT
cdr3_aa: CASSVTDRLGRAEAFF

v_call: TRBV18
j_call: TRBJ2-7
d_call: TRBD2
clone_size: NA
cdr3_nt: TGTGCCAGCTCGCTACAAGGGGCTAGCGGCCTATACGAGCAGTACTTC
cdr3_aa: CASSLQGASGLYEQYF

v_call: TRBV29-1
j_call: TRBJ1-1
d_call: TRBD1
clone_size: NA
cdr3_nt: TGCAGCGCCAGGACAGGCACCTGGGACACTGAAGCTTTCTTT
cdr3_aa: CSARTGTWDTEAFF

v_call: TRBV6-5
j_call: TRBJ1-2
d_call: NA
clone_size: NA
cdr3_nt: TGTGCCAGCAGCGTACGTCCGGATAACTATGGCTACACCTTC
cdr3_aa: CASSVRPDNYGYTF

v_call: TRBV29-1
j_call: TRBJ1-1
d_call: NA
clone_size: NA
cdr3_nt: TGCAGCGTTGCACGGGGGGGCACTGAAGCTTTCTTT
cdr3_aa: CSVARGGTEAFF

v_call: TRBV11-2
j_call: TRBJ1-1
d_call: TRBD1
clone_size: few
cdr3_nt: TGTGCCAGCAGCGCTGGACAGGGTAGGAACACTGAAGCTTTCTTT
cdr3_aa: CASSAGQGRNTEAFF

v_call: TRBV5-1
j_call: TRBJ1-6
d_call: NA
clone_size: few
cdr3_nt: TGCGCCAGCAGCTTAGGCCTTGGCTCCTATAATTCACCCCTCCACTTT
cdr3_aa: CASSLGLGSYNSPLHF

v_call: TRBV7-6
j_call: TRBJ2-7
d_call: TRBD2
clone_size: NA
cdr3_nt: TGTGCCAGCAGTCCAACGGCTAGCGGTCGGCCCTACGAGCAGTACTTC
cdr3_aa: CASSPTASGRPYEQYF

v_call: TRBV7-9
j_call: TRBJ1-5
d_call: TRBD1
clone_size: few
cdr3_nt: TGTGCCAGCAGCTTAATTCGGGCAGGGGGAAATCAGCCCCAGCATTTT
cdr3_aa: CASSLIRAGGNQPQHF

v_call: TRBV18
j_call: TRBJ1-2
d_call: NA
clone_size: NA
cdr3_nt: TGTGCCAGCTCACTCGAATCGCCTCGAGGCTACACCTTC
cdr3_aa: CASSLESPRGYTF

v_call: TRBV7-9
j_call: TRBJ1-2
d_call: TRBD1
clone_size: NA
cdr3_nt: TGTGCCAGCAGCCAGGGGGACAGGGTCGGCTATGGCTACACCTTC
cdr3_aa: CASSQGDRVGYGYTF

v_call: TRBV10-3
j_call: TRBJ1-2
d_call: NA
clone_size: NA
cdr3_nt: TGTGCCATCAGATCGGCAGGGACCTACGGCTACACCTTC
cdr3_aa: CAIRSAGTYGYTF

v_call: TRBV12-5
j_call: TRBJ2-2
d_call: TRBD2
clone_size: few
cdr3_nt: TGTGCTAGTGTTTCCTCCCCGGGACTAGCGGGCTCACGCGGGACCGGGGAGCTGTTTTTT
cdr3_aa: CASVSSPGLAGSRGTGELFF

v_call: TRBV29-1
j_call: TRBJ1-2
d_call: TRBD1
clone_size: once
cdr3_nt: TGCAGCGTCGCCGGAGGACAGGGGAACTATGGCTACACCTTC
cdr3_aa: CSVAGGQGNYGYTF

v_call: TRBV5-6
j_call: TRBJ1-2
d_call: NA
clone_size: NA
cdr3_nt: TGTGCCAGCAGCCAGGCCCGCATGGGGAACTTCCGCTACACCTTC
cdr3_aa: CASSQARMGNFRYTF

v_call: TRBV2
j_call: TRBJ2-5
d_call: TRBD1
clone_size: NA
cdr3_nt: TGTGCCAGCGACAGGGATCAAGAGACCCAGTACTTC
cdr3_aa: CASDRDQETQYF

v_call: TRBV9
j_call: TRBJ2-3
d_call: NA
clone_size: NA
cdr3_nt: TGTGCCAGCAGCGTAGTGTCGGCAACAGATACGCAGTATTTT
cdr3_aa: CASSVVSATDTQYF

v_call: TRBV5-1
j_call: TRBJ1-6
d_call: TRBD1
clone_size: NA
cdr3_nt: TGCGCCAGCAGCCCCGGACAGGCTAATTCACCCCTCCACTTT
cdr3_aa: CASSPGQANSPLHF

v_call: TRBV27
j_call: TRBJ2-7
d_call: TRBD2
clone_size: NA
cdr3_nt: TGTGCCAGCAGTTTAACTCGACTAGCGGGAGAGGACGAGCAGTACTTC
cdr3_aa: CASSLTRLAGEDEQYF

v_call: TRBV6-5
j_call: TRBJ1-2
d_call: NA
clone_size: NA
cdr3_nt: TGTGCCAGCAGTTACTCGAAGTGGAATCCCTATGGCTACACCTTC
cdr3_aa: CASSYSKWNPYGYTF

v_call: TRBV18
j_call: TRBJ1-5
d_call: NA
clone_size: NA
cdr3_nt: TGTGCCAGCTCACCGGGAGGGGGGCGCAATCAGCCCCAGCATTTT
cdr3_aa: CASSPGGGRNQPQHF

v_call: TRBV29-1
j_call: TRBJ1-1
d_call: TRBD1
clone_size: NA
cdr3_nt: TGCAGCGTTGAGGGACAGGGGGCGCTTAACACTGAAGCTTTCTTT
cdr3_aa: CSVEGQGALNTEAFF

v_call: TRBV5-1
j_call: TRBJ2-7
d_call: TRBD2
clone_size: few
cdr3_nt: TGCGCCAGCAGCGAAGGACCGGGACTAGGCTCCTACGAGCAGTACTTC
cdr3_aa: CASSEGPGLGSYEQYF